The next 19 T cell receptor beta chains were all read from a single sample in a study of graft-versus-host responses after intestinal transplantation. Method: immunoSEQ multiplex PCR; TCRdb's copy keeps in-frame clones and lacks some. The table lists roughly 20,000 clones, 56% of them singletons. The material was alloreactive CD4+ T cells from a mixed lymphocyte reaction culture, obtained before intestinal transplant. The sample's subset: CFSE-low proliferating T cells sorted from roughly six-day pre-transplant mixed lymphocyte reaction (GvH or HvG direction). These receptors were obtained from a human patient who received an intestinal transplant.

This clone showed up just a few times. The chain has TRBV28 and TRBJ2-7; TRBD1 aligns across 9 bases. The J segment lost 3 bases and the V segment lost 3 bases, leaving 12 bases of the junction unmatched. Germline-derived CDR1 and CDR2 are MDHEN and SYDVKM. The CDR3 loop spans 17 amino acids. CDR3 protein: CASSFPRTGTGRYEQYF. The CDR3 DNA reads TGTGCCAGCAGTTTTCCCCGTACCGGGACAGGGCGCTACGAGCAGTACTTC.

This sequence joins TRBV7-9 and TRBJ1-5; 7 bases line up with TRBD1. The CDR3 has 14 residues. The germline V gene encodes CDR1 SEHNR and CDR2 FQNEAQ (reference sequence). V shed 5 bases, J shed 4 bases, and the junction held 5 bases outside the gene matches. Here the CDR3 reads CASSPDRVNQPQHF. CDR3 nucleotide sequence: TGTGCCAGCAGCCCCGACAGGGTGAATCAGCCCCAGCATTTT.

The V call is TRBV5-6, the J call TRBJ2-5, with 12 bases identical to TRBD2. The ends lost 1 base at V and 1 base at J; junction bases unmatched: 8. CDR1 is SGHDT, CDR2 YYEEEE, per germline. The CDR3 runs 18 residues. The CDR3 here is CASSLSRGLAGFQETQYF. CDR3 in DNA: TGTGCCAGCAGCTTGTCGCGAGGACTAGCGGGGTTCCAAGAGACCCAGTACTTC.

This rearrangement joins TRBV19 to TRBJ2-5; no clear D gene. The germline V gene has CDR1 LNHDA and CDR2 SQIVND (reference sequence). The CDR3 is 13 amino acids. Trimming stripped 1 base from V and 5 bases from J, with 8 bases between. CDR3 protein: CASSIAAQETQYF. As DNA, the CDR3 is TGTGCCAGTAGTATAGCTGCCCAGGAGACCCAGTACTTC.

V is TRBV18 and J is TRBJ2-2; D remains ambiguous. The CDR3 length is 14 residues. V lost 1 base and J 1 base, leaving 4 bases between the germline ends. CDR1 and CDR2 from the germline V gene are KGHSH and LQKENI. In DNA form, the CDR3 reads TGTGCCAGCTCACCACAACAGAACACCGGGGAGCTGTTTTTT. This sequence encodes CASSPQQNTGELFF. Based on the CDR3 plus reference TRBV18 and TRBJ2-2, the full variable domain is NAGVMQNPRHLVRRRGQEARLRCSPMKGHSHVYWYRQLPEEGLKFMVYLQKENIIDESGMPKERFSAEFPKEGPSILRIQQVVRGDSAAYFCASSPQQNTGELFFGEGSRLTVL.

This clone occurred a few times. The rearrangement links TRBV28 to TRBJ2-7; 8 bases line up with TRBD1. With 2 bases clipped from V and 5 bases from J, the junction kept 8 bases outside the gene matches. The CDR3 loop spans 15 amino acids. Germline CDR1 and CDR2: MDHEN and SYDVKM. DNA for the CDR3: TGTGCCAGCAGTTTAGTGGGACCGACAGGGGACGAGCAGTACTTC. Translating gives CASSLVGPTGDEQYF.

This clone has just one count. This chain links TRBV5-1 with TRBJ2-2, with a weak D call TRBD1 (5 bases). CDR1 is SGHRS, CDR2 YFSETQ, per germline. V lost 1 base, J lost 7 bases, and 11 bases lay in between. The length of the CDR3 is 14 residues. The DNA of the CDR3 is TGCGCCAGCAGCTTGACCAGGGTCAACGGGGAGCTGTTTTTT. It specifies CASSLTRVNGELFF.

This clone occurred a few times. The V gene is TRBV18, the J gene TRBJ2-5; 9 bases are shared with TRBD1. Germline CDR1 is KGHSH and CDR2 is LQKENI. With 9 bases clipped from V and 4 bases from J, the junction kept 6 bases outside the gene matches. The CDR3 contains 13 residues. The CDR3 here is CASSGQGPETQYF. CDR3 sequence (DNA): TGTGCCAGTTCGGGACAGGGTCCAGAGACCCAGTACTTC.

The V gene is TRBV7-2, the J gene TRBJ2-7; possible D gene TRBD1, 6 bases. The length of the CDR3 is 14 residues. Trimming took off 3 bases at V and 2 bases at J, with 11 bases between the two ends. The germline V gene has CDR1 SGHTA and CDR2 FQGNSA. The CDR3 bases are TGTGCCAGCAGCTTGTTCACAGGGCCCTACGAGCAGTACTTC. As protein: CASSLFTGPYEQYF.

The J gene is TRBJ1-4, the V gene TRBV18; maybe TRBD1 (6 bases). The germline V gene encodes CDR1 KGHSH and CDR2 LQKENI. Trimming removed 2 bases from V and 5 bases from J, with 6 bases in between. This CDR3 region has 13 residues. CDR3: CASSPGGNEKLFF. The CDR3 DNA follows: TGTGCCAGCTCACCAGGGGGCAATGAAAAACTGTTTTTT.

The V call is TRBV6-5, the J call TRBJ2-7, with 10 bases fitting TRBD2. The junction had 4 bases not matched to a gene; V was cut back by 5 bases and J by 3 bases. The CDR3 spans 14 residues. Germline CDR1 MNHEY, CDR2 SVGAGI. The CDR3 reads CASSRTSGIYEQYF. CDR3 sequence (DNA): TGTGCCAGCAGTCGGACTAGCGGAATCTACGAGCAGTACTTC.

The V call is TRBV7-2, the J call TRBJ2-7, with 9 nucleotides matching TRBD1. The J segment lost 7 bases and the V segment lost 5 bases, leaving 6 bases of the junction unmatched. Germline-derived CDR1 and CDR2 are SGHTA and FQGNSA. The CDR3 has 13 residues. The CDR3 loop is CASSAGQGREQYF. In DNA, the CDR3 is TGTGCCAGCAGCGCAGGACAGGGGAGGGAGCAGTACTTC.

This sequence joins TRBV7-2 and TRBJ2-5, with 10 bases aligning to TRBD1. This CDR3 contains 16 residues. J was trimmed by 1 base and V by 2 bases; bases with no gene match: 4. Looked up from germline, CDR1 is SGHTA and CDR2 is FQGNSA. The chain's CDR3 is CASSLYRQGAQETQYF. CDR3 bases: TGTGCCAGCAGCTTATACCGACAGGGGGCCCAAGAGACCCAGTACTTC.

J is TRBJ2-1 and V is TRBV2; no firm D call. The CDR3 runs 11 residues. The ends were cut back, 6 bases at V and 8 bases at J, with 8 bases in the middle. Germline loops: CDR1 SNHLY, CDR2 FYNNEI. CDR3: CASRKAYEQFF. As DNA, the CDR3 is TGTGCCAGCAGGAAAGCGTATGAGCAGTTCTTC.

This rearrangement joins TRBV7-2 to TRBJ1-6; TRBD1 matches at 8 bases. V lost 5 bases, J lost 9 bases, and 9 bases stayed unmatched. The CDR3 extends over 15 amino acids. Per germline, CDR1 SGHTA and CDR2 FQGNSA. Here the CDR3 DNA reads TGTGCCAGCAGCACTAGACAGGGGATTAGTTCACCCCTCCACTTT. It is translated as CASSTRQGISSPLHF.

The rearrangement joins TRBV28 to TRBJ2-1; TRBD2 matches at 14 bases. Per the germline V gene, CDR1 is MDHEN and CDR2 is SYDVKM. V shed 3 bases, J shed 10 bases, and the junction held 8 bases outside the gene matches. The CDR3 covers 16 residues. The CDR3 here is CASSFYGTSGRLEQFF. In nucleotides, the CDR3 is TGTGCCAGCAGTTTCTATGGGACTAGCGGGAGACTCGAGCAGTTCTTC.

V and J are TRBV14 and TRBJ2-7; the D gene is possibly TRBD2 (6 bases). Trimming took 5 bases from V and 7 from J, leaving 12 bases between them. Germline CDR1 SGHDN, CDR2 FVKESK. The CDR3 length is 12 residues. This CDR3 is CASSITSREQYF. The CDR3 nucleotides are TGTGCCAGCAGCATCACTAGCAGAGAGCAGTACTTC.

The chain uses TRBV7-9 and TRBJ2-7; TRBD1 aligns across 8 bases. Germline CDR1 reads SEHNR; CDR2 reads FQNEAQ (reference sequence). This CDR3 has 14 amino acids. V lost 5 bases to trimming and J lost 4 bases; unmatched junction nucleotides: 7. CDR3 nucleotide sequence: TGTGCCAGCAGCGGATCAGGGGGCTGGTACGAGCAGTACTTC. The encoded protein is CASSGSGGWYEQYF.

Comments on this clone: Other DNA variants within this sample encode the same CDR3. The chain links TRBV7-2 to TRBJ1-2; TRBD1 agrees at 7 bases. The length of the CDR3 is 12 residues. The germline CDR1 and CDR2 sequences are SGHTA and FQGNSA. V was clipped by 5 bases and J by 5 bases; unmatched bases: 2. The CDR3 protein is CASSLQGYGYTF. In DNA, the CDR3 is TGTGCCAGCAGCCTACAGGGGTATGGCTACACCTTC.